This TCR beta chain was retrieved from a study of cytomegalovirus exposure and HLA in healthy donors. Study summary: Prior work identified about 120 million unique TCR beta sequences in around 170 million T cells. Points from the study as a whole: Reports described diagnosis of cytomegalovirus status by the classifier as highly specific and sensitive. Previously analyzed data showed that most TCR beta V segments were productive at a frequency of about 90% or about 30%.

Donors had nominal health at sampling but likely had unrecorded immune exposures. Points on this clone: Its specificity is not known.

The PCR employed 60 Vbeta primers together with 13 Jbeta primers. Clones were sequenced by immunoSEQ multiplex PCR, and TCRdb holds only the in-frame ones, with some missing. The sample has around 130,000 clones, roughly 77% seen once. Germline CDR1 and CDR2: MGHRA and YSYEKL. The V end lost 5 bases, the J end lost 2 bases, and 19 bases lay between the germline ends. The CDR3 extends over 17 amino acids. The chain has TRBV4-1 and TRBJ1-3, with D possibly TRBD1 on 6 matching bases. This sequence originates from a man younger than 40 in good health and CMV-seronegative. The sequenced sample consisted of PBMCs. In nucleotides, the CDR3 is TGCGCCAGCAGCACCCTGGGGGGGGCACGTCCTGGAAACACCATATATTTT. This translates into CASSTLGGARPGNTIYF.